The 28 T cell receptor beta chains listed next were all sequenced from one sample in a study of T cell responses to AZD1222 COVID-19 vaccine. Repertoires were generated with immunoSEQ multiplex PCR, while TCRdb's copy carries only in-frame clones and drops some. Of some 160,000 clones detected, roughly 90% appear once; the ten largest clones hold roughly 2%. The sequencing here drew on peripheral blood, taken 28 days after the second AZD1222 dose. Every receptor here comes from an adult who received the AZD1222 COVID-19 vaccine.

The J gene is TRBJ2-7, the V gene TRBV27, with TRBD1 matching over 10 bases. With 4 bases clipped from V and 5 bases from J, the junction kept 5 bases outside the gene matches. This CDR3 comprises 14 residues. Germline-derived CDR1 and CDR2 are MNHEY and SMNVEV (reference sequence). The CDR3 DNA reads as TGTGCCAGCAGTTCCCGGGACAGGGGTCACGAGCAGTACTTC. Encoded protein: CASSSRDRGHEQYF.

This chain joins TRBV5-1 and TRBJ1-2; 9 bases align to TRBD1. This CDR3 comprises 16 residues. Germline V gives CDR1 SGHRS, CDR2 YFSETQ. V lost 4 bases and J lost 0; bases outside the gene matches: 7. In nucleotides, the CDR3 is TGCGCCAGCAGCCGCATGGACAGGGGATCTAACTATGGCTACACCTTC. Its translation is CASSRMDRGSNYGYTF.

Only a few counts were recorded for this clone. V and J are TRBV19 and TRBJ2-6; no clear D gene. Trimming cost V 3 bases and J 2 bases, with 8 bases left between them. Per germline, CDR1 LNHDA and CDR2 SQIVND (reference sequence). The CDR3 extends over 15 amino acids. The CDR3 loop is CASSMVSTGANVLTF. As DNA, the CDR3 is TGTGCCAGTAGTATGGTCAGCACTGGGGCCAACGTCCTGACTTTC.

This clone appeared a few times. The rearrangement joins TRBV5-1 to TRBJ2-6; TRBD1 matches at 7 bases. Germline trimming cut 5 bases from V and 0 bases from J; bases unmatched to any gene: 11. Germline loops: CDR1 SGHRS, CDR2 YFSETQ. This CDR3 comprises 18 residues. The CDR3 region is CASRRPGQLSSGANVLTF. The CDR3 bases are TGCGCCAGCAGAAGGCCGGGACAGCTATCCTCTGGGGCCAACGTCCTGACTTTC.

The chain combines TRBV19 with TRBJ1-1; 8 bases fit TRBD1. The V gene's germline CDR1 is LNHDA and CDR2 SQIVND (reference sequence). This CDR3 contains 15 residues. V shed 5 bases, J shed 1 base, and the junction held 6 bases outside the gene matches. The CDR3: CASSVRGLSNTEAFF. CDR3 bases: TGTGCCAGTAGTGTCAGGGGGCTGTCGAACACTGAAGCTTTCTTT.

This clone appeared once. Its ends do not fully match the called genes, so a read error is possible. This chain uses TRBV5-1 with TRBJ1-1; 7 nucleotides align to TRBD1. This CDR3 has 10 amino acids. The V gene's germline CDR1 is SGHRS and CDR2 YFSETQ. The CDR3 protein is CASSGSGTAF. As DNA, the CDR3 is TGCGCCAGCAGCGGTTCAGGGACAGCGTTT.

The chain recombines TRBV11-2 with TRBJ1-1; TRBD1 might be the D (6 bases). Germline CDR1 SGHAT, CDR2 FQNNGV. CDR3 length equals 16 residues. V was cut by 3 bases and J by 1 base, with 15 bases left in between. The CDR3, as DNA: TGTGCCAGCAGCTTCTTGCGGGGGCCCCAGAACACTGAAGCTTTCTTT. Translating gives CASSFLRGPQNTEAFF.

V gene TRBV5-4 combines with J gene TRBJ1-6; TRBD1 is a possible D gene (6 bases). There are 14 residues in the CDR3. Looked up from germline, CDR1 is SGHNT and CDR2 is YYREEE (reference sequence). V gave up 1 base and J gave up 6 bases, with 8 bases separating them. The CDR3 reads CASSLRGGNSPLHF. The DNA of the CDR3 is TGTGCCAGCAGCTTGAGGGGGGGTAATTCACCCCTCCACTTT.

This clone was picked up one time. The CDR3 here is CAWRDIYEQYF. DNA of the CDR3: TGTGCCTGGAGGGACATCTACGAGCAGTACTTC. The chain has TRBV30 and TRBJ2-7, with D tentatively TRBD1 (5 bases). Trimming removed 3 bases from V and 3 bases from J, with 6 bases in between. The germline V gene encodes CDR1 GTSNPN and CDR2 SVGIG (reference sequence). This CDR3 is built from 11 residues.

This chain links TRBV6-5 with TRBJ1-4, with 8 bases identical to TRBD1. V lost 6 bases to trimming and J lost 4 bases; unmatched junction nucleotides: 1. The CDR3 covers 13 residues. The germline CDR1 and CDR2 sequences are MNHEY and SVGAGI. This CDR3 is CASRTGVNEKLFF. CDR3 in DNA: TGTGCCAGCAGGACAGGGGTTAATGAAAAACTGTTTTTT.

This chain links TRBV9 with TRBJ2-1; D is undetermined. V gave up 4 bases and J gave up 0 bases, with 11 bases separating them. Germline-derived CDR1 and CDR2 are SGDLS and YYNGEE. The CDR3 loop spans 15 amino acids. CDR3 nucleotide sequence: TGTGCCAGCAGCCTCGTTGATAGCTCCTACAATGAGCAGTTCTTC. Protein sequence: CASSLVDSSYNEQFF.

This clone came up once. The chain links TRBV4-1 to TRBJ2-2, with D perhaps matching TRBD1 (5 bases). The CDR3 length is 15 residues. Trimming left V 4 bases short and J 0 bases short, with 9 bases between. CDR1 and CDR2 from the germline V gene are MGHRA and YSYEKL. CDR3 loop: CASSRQSANTGELFF. CDR3 sequence (DNA): TGCGCCAGCAGCCGACAGTCCGCGAACACCGGGGAGCTGTTTTTT.

V gene TRBV5-6 combines with J gene TRBJ2-3; D ambiguous. Germline lookup yields CDR1 SGHDT and CDR2 YYEEEE. Trimming took off 6 bases at V and 2 bases at J, with 7 bases between the two ends. The CDR3 contains 12 residues. The CDR3 reads CASTRDTDTQYF. In DNA, the CDR3 is TGTGCCAGCACCCGAGACACAGATACGCAGTATTTT.

This clone has only one observation. The rearrangement uses TRBV5-5 and TRBJ2-7; no clear D. V was pared by 1 base and J by 3 bases, with 8 bases between. CDR3 length equals 13 residues. Germline V gene sequence: CDR1 SGHKS, CDR2 YYEKEE (reference sequence). The CDR3 is CASSLRQIYEQYF. CDR3 bases: TGTGCCAGCAGCTTGCGGCAGATCTACGAGCAGTACTTC.

The CDR3 loop reads CASSPGDSLNQPQHF. The CDR3 bases are TGCGCCAGCAGCCCGGGGGACAGCCTCAATCAGCCCCAGCATTTT. V is TRBV5-1 and J is TRBJ1-5, with TRBD1 identical over 7 bases. CDR3 size: 15 residues. The ends lost 4 bases at V and 3 bases at J; junction bases unmatched: 7. Germline V CDR1 and CDR2: SGHRS, YFSETQ.

The rearrangement links TRBV18 to TRBJ1-5; possible D gene TRBD1, 5 bases. CDR1 KGHSH and CDR2 LQKENI come from the germline V gene. This CDR3 contains 15 residues. Between the trimmed V and J ends, which lost 2 bases and 9 bases, there was a span of 17 bases. This chain's CDR3 is CASSPTSGAQGPQHF. The CDR3 DNA reads TGTGCCAGCTCACCAACCTCCGGGGCGCAAGGGCCCCAGCATTTT.

The chain employs TRBV7-3 and TRBJ2-7; D possibly matches TRBD1 or TRBD2 (6 bases each). The CDR3 is made up of 14 amino acids. Germline CDR1 SGHTA, CDR2 FQGTGA. V shed 3 bases and J shed 0 bases, with 9 bases lying between them. The CDR3 DNA reads TGTGCCAGCAGCTTTGGGGGGCCCTCCTACGAGCAGTACTTC. It codes for CASSFGGPSYEQYF. Full variable domain (outside the CDR3, taken from reference TRBV7-3 and TRBJ2-7): GAGVSQTPSNKVTEKGKYVELRCDPISGHTALYWYRQSLGQGPEFLIYFQGTGAADDSGLPNDRFFAVRPEGSVSTLKIQRTERGDSAVYLCASSFGGPSYEQYFGPGTRLTVT.

The rearrangement joins TRBV6-5 to TRBJ2-1; D ambiguous. From germline, CDR1 is MNHEY and CDR2 SVGAGI. The V end was cut by 6 bases, the J end by 4 bases, with 7 bases between. The CDR3 runs to 12 residues. The DNA of the CDR3 is TGTGCCAGCAGCCTTACTTACAATGAGCAGTTCTTC. The encoded protein is CASSLTYNEQFF.

This sequence joins TRBV5-4 and TRBJ1-2; D is perhaps TRBD1 (6 bases). Germline V gene lookup returns CDR1 SGHNT and CDR2 YYREEE (reference sequence). The CDR3 runs to 13 residues. Between the trimmed V and J ends, which lost 6 bases and 7 bases, there was a span of 16 bases. For the CDR3, the DNA is TGTGCCAGCACCCCCCCCGGGGGCGCTGGCTACACCTTC. It specifies CASTPPGGAGYTF.

The chain links TRBV27 to TRBJ1-5; 10 bases are shared with TRBD1. J gave up 5 bases and V 4 bases, and 2 bases lay outside the gene matches. The germline V gene encodes CDR1 MNHEY and CDR2 SMNVEV (reference sequence). The CDR3 contains 14 residues. The CDR3: CASSSGQGYQPQHF. The CDR3 DNA is TGTGCCAGCAGTTCGGGACAGGGGTATCAGCCCCAGCATTTT.

V usage is TRBV11-2 and J usage is TRBJ1-5; 7 bases match TRBD1. The CDR3 runs 17 residues. CDR1 and CDR2 (germline): SGHAT, FQNNGV. The J segment lost 3 bases and the V segment lost 0 bases, leaving 8 bases of the junction unmatched. CDR3 residues: CASSLDNSGGNNQPQHF. In DNA, the CDR3 is TGTGCCAGCAGCTTAGACAACTCAGGGGGAAACAATCAGCCCCAGCATTTT.

J is TRBJ1-2 and V is TRBV29-1; 7 positions agree with TRBD1. Germline V CDR1 and CDR2: SQVTM, ANQGSEA. J lost 4 bases, V lost 5 bases, and 10 bases had no gene match. The CDR3 consists of 14 residues. The CDR3 loop is CSVPAVQGTYGYTF. CDR3 DNA: TGCAGCGTTCCTGCTGTACAGGGGACCTATGGCTACACCTTC. The full variable domain, with the rest looked up from reference TRBV29-1 and TRBJ1-2, is SAVISQKPSRDICQRGTSLTIQCQVDSQVTMMFWYRQQPGQSLTLIATANQGSEATYESGFVIDKFPISRPNLTFSTLTVSNMSPEDSSIYLCSVPAVQGTYGYTFGSGTRLTVV.

This clone is a singleton in its sample. This chain connects TRBV3-1 (or the pseudogene TRBV3-2) to TRBJ1-2; D is undetermined. Per germline, CDR1 LGHDT and CDR2 YNNKEL (reference sequence). The length of the CDR3 is 11 residues. V lost 1 base, J lost 10 bases, and 7 bases lay in between. The DNA for the CDR3 is TGTGCCAGCAGCCAAGCCGGGAACTACACCTTC. Amino acid sequence: CASSQAGNYTF.

The DNA of the CDR3 is TGTGCCAGCAGGCGCAAGCCGGGCCCCAAGGATACGCAGTATTTT. It specifies CASRRKPGPKDTQYF. The chain couples TRBV6-5 to TRBJ2-3; D not resolved. CDR3 length: 15 residues. Trimming left V 6 bases short and J 6 bases short, with 19 bases between. Looked up from germline, CDR1 is MNHEY and CDR2 is SVGAGI.

V usage is TRBV9 and J usage is TRBJ2-3, with TRBD2 identical over 10 bases. Trimming cost V 7 bases and J 0 bases; bases outside gene matches: 8. The CDR3 has 16 amino acids. The germline CDR1 and CDR2 sequences are SGDLS and YYNGEE. The CDR3 loop reads CASSGAGGISTDTQYF. The CDR3 DNA sequence: TGTGCCAGCTCGGGAGCGGGAGGGATAAGCACAGATACGCAGTATTTT.

CDR3 DNA sequence: TGTGCCAGCAGCCTGACCCAATACAATGAGCAGTTCTTC. Translated: CASSLTQYNEQFF. The chain uses TRBV7-9 and TRBJ2-1, with D hard to call. The V gene's germline CDR1 is SEHNR and CDR2 FQNEAQ (reference sequence). With 5 bases removed from V and 4 bases from J, the gap between germline ends came to 9 bases. The CDR3 contains 13 residues.

The CDR3: CASSLDNLRPSGANVLTF. The CDR3 DNA reads as TGTGCCAGCAGCTTAGATAATCTGCGTCCCTCTGGGGCCAACGTCCTGACTTTC. The rearrangement joins TRBV7-9 to TRBJ2-6; D remains ambiguous. CDR1 SEHNR and CDR2 FQNEAQ come from the germline V gene (reference sequence). The CDR3 extends over 18 amino acids. V was trimmed by 1 base and J by 0 bases, leaving 13 bases between them.

The CDR3 DNA reads TGTGCCAGCAGCTTGCGCGGGGGGGACACCGGGGAGCTGTTTTTT. Amino acids: CASSLRGGDTGELFF. V usage is TRBV7-7 and J usage is TRBJ2-2, with 9 bases that match TRBD2. The CDR3 loop spans 15 amino acids. V shed 3 bases and J 3 bases; nucleotides not matched to a gene: 2. Per germline, CDR1 SSHAT and CDR2 FNYEAQ (reference sequence).